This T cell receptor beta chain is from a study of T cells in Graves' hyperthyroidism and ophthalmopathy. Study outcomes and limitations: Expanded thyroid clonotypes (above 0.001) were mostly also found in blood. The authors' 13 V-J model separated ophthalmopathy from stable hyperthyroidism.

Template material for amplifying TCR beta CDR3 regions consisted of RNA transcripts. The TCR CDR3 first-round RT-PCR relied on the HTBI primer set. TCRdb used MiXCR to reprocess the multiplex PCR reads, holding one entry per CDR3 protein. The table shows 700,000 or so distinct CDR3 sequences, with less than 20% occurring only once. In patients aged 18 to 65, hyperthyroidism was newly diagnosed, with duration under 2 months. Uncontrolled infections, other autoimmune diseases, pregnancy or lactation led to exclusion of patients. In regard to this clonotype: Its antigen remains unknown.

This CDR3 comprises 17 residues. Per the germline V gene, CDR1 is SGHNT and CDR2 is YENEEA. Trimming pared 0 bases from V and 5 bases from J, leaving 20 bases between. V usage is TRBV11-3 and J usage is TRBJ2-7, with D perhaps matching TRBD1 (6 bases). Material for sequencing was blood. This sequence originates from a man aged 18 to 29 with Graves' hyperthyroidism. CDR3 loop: CASSLDPGAYRDHEQYF. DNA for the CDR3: TGTGCCAGCAGCTTAGATCCTGGGGCGTACAGGGACCACGAGCAGTACTTC.